A selection of T cell receptor beta chains follows, all from one sample in a study of technical replicates of blood from several donors. Clones were sequenced by immunoSEQ multiplex PCR, and TCRdb holds only the in-frame ones, with some missing. The sample has some 93,000 clones, roughly 96% seen once. Sequencing was done on a sample of T cells isolated from PBMCs. The receptor source for this set is a human donor in good health. Each CDR3 is given with its conserved first and last residue. A D gene is named only where the DNA matches it firmly.

j_call v_call d_call cdr3_aa cdr3_nt
TRBJ2-7 TRBV29-1 NA CSVKDSGEPYEQYF TGCAGCGTGAAGGACTCGGGGGAACCCTACGAGCAGTACTTC
TRBJ2-1 TRBV9 NA CASSVAGKPNNEQFF TGTGCCAGCAGCGTAGCAGGGAAACCCAACAATGAGCAGTTCTTC
TRBJ1-1 TRBV4-1 NA CASSQETDMNTEAFF TGCGCCAGCAGCCAAGAGACAGACATGAACACTGAAGCTTTCTTT
TRBJ2-1 TRBV15 TRBD2 CATSRDLGTRPYNEQFF TGTGCCACCAGCAGAGATTTAGGGACTAGGCCCTACAATGAGCAGTTCTTC
TRBJ2-7 TRBV21-1 NA CASSNLGLAGASSYEQYF TGTGCCAGCAGCAATTTGGGACTAGCGGGAGCGAGCTCCTACGAGCAGTACTTC
TRBJ2-2 TRBV11-2 TRBD2 CASSLGGGRTGELFF TGTGCCAGCAGCTTAGGGGGGGGTCGGACCGGGGAGCTGTTTTTT
TRBJ1-4 TRBV28 NA CASSLFGAATNEKLFF TGTGCCAGCAGTTTGTTTGGGGCAGCAACTAATGAAAAACTGTTTTTT
TRBJ1-1 TRBV6-1 NA CASTYNTEAFF TGTGCCAGCACCTATAACACTGAAGCTTTCTTT
TRBJ1-5 TRBV15 NA CATIDSQRNQPQHF TGTGCCACTATAGACAGTCAACGTAATCAGCCCCAGCATTTT
TRBJ2-5 TRBV30 NA CAWSGGAETQYF TGTGCCTGGAGCGGCGGGGCAGAGACCCAGTACTTC
TRBJ1-3 TRBV11-2 TRBD1 CASRRPGGRGGGNTIYF TGTGCCAGCAGGCGACCAGGGGGCCGAGGGGGTGGAAACACCATATATTTT
TRBJ1-6 TRBV5-6 NA CASTRTANSPLHF TGTGCCAGCACGCGAACAGCAAATTCACCCCTCCACTTT
TRBJ1-1 TRBV2 NA CASSVAPDSNTEAFF TGTGCCAGCAGTGTGGCGCCTGACAGTAACACTGAAGCTTTCTTT
TRBJ2-1 TRBV7-9 TRBD1 CASSSPGQGIYNEQFF TGTGCCAGCAGCTCCCCGGGACAGGGGATTTACAATGAGCAGTTCTTC
TRBJ2-5 TRBV9 NA CASSFQTSLGVLYF TGTGCCAGCAGCTTCCAGACTAGTCTCGGGGTTCTGTACTTC
TRBJ1-5 TRBV18 TRBD1 CASSFGTGGFQPQHF TGTGCCAGCTCGTTCGGGACAGGGGGCTTTCAGCCCCAGCATTTT
TRBJ2-3 TRBV6-5 TRBD2 CASSAQRGSTDTQYF TGTGCCAGCAGTGCTCAGCGGGGAAGCACAGATACGCAGTATTTT
TRBJ1-1 TRBV6-6 TRBD1 CASSSLTGVNTEAFF TGTGCCAGCTCGTCCCTAACAGGGGTGAACACTGAAGCTTTCTTT
TRBJ2-1 TRBV27 TRBD2 CASSHREDLYNEQFF TGTGCCAGCAGCCACCGGGAGGACCTATACAATGAGCAGTTCTTC
TRBJ1-1 TRBV14 NA CASSQAMGLNTEAFF TGTGCCAGCAGCCAAGCTATGGGGCTGAACACTGAAGCTTTCTTT
TRBJ1-1 TRBV29-1 NA CSVVGASDTEAFF TGCAGCGTTGTAGGGGCGTCGGACACTGAAGCTTTCTTT
TRBJ2-3 TRBV9 NA CASSVGANQYTDTQYF TGTGCCAGCAGCGTAGGGGCTAACCAGTACACAGATACGCAGTATTTT
TRBJ1-3 TRBV5-6 TRBD1 CASSLFGSAGQGLGNTIYF TGTGCCAGCAGCTTGTTCGGATCAGCGGGACAGGGACTTGGAAACACCATATATTTT